Sequencing of this T cell receptor beta chain was carried out in a study of CD8 T cells in Susac syndrome. Random hexamers were used to reverse transcribe the RNA input (0.5 to 1 ug). TCRdb processed the immunoSEQ multiplex PCR reads anew with MiXCR; each CDR3 protein has one entry. The data show hundreds of thousands of distinct CDR3 sequences, with 90% to 96% seen just once and approximately 0.094% held by the top ten. In its sample, this clonotype was seen once. This receptor was identified in a human donor with Susac syndrome. What was sequenced was CD4+ T cells from PBMCs.

DNA of the CDR3: TGTGCCAGCAGCGTAGCCGGGACAGGGAACTACGAGCAGTACTTC. Amino acid sequence: CASSVAGTGNYEQYF. The chain couples TRBV9 to TRBJ2-7; 9 nucleotides agree with TRBD1. In germline, CDR1 is SGDLS, CDR2 YYNGEE. The CDR3 is made up of 15 amino acids. The ends lost 0 bases at V and 3 bases at J; junction bases unmatched: 4.